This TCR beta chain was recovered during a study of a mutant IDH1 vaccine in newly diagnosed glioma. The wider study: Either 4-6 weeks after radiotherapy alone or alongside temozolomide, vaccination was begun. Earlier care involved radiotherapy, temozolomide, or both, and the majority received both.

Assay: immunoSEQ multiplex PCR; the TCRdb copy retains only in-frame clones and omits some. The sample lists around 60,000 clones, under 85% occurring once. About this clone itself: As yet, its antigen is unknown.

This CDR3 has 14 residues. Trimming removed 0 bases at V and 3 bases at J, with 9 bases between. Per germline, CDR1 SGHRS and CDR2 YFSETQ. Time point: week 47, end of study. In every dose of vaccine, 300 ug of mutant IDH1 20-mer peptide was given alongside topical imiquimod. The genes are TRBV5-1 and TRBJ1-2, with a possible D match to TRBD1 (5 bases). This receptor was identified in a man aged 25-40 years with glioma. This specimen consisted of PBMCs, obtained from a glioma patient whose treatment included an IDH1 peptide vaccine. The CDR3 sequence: CASSLALGDYGYTF. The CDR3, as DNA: TGCGCCAGCAGCTTGGCCTTGGGGGACTATGGCTACACCTTC.